This TCR beta chain is drawn from a study of post-analysis software for immune sequencing data. Between the trimmed V and J ends, which lost 1 base and 4 bases, there was a span of 14 bases. The germline V gene encodes CDR1 MDHEN and CDR2 SYDVKM. This CDR3 region has 15 residues. Concerning this clonotype itself: Its antigen is not identified.

Study findings and constraints: Patients used about five TRBV segments, including TRBV5-6, TRBV5-1 and TRBV20-1, more often than controls. When compared against controls, multiple sclerosis patients showed significantly lower normalized Chao1 diversity.

cDNA libraries of TCR beta carried unique molecular identifiers. TCRdb fed the PCR reads into MiXCR, producing one record per CDR3 protein. Among hundreds of thousands of distinct CDR3 sequences listed, around 40% were seen once. This chain uses TRBV28 with TRBJ2-7; no firm D call. The source material was blood. The receptor was derived from a girl under 18 with multiple sclerosis. This CDR3 is CASSLFPDGTYEQYF. Written as DNA, the CDR3 is TGTGCCAGCAGTTTATTCCCTGACGGAACTTACGAGCAGTACTTC.